Below, 16 T cell receptor beta chains from the same sample are listed, as sequenced in a study of blood T cells in healthy people across ages. Alongside a J-beta primer mix, a sample-barcoded 5' primer served in a second PCR lasting roughly 6 to 12 cycles. TCRdb itself ran the 5' RACE reads through MiXCR, one entry per CDR3 protein. The profile shows roughly 1,300,000 distinct CDR3 sequences, around 55% of them singletons. Sequenced sample: blood. The receptors originated from a man aged 18-30 years in good health.

This clonotype showed up just a few times. An end of the junction differs from the germline gene, which may be a read error. V and J are TRBV7-8 and TRBJ2-2; 9 bases match TRBD2. The germline gives CDR1 SGHVS, CDR2 FQNEAQ. There are 18 residues in the CDR3. The CDR3 nucleotides are TGTGCCAGCAGCCTAGCGAGGAGCGGGGGGCTGAACACCGGGGAGCTGTTTTTT. Its protein is CASSLARSGGLNTGELFF.

There are a few counts of this clonotype. V and J are TRBV25-1 and TRBJ2-5; 7 nucleotides match TRBD1. The CDR3 is made up of 15 amino acids. The trim removed 5 bases at V and 2 bases at J, leaving 8 bases unmatched. Germline V gene lookup returns CDR1 MGHDK and CDR2 SYGVNS. The CDR3 loop reads CASSTPDRVQETQYF. In DNA form, the CDR3 reads TGTGCCAGCAGTACGCCTGACAGGGTACAAGAGACCCAGTACTTC.

The chain combines TRBV7-8 with TRBJ2-1, with D possibly being TRBD1 (6 bases). Germline V gene lookup returns CDR1 SGHVS and CDR2 FQNEAQ. The CDR3 spans 14 residues. V was shortened by 8 bases and J by 10 bases, with 21 bases between the two germline ends. CDR3 protein: CASRTGRGPREQFF. DNA for the CDR3: TGTGCCAGCCGGACTGGCAGGGGACCTAGGGAGCAGTTCTTC.

The genes are TRBV4-1 and TRBJ2-1; the D is unclear. Germline CDR1 is MGHRA and CDR2 is YSYEKL. This CDR3 is built from 12 residues. The V gene lost 2 bases and the J gene lost 7 bases, with 6 bases spanning the gap. The DNA of the CDR3 is TGCGCCAGCAGCCAAAGTCTTAATGAGCAGTTCTTC. Amino acid sequence: CASSQSLNEQFF.

The rearrangement uses TRBV20-1 and TRBJ2-5, with D unclear. This CDR3 has 12 residues. V was trimmed by 7 bases and J by 1 base, leaving 10 bases between them. Germline-derived CDR1 and CDR2 are DFQATT and SNEGSKA (reference sequence). The CDR3 region is CSVGLFQETQYF. CDR3 DNA sequence: TGCAGTGTTGGGTTATTCCAAGAGACCCAGTACTTC.

On this clonotype itself: The junction departs from germline at one end; a sequencing error may be responsible. This chain joins TRBV27 and TRBJ2-1; maybe TRBD1 (5 bases). The CDR3 runs 13 residues. The V gene's germline CDR1 is MNHEY and CDR2 SMNVEV (reference sequence). The CDR3 reads CANSLPGWPHQFF. The CDR3 bases are TGTGCCAACAGTCTCCCAGGGTGGCCCCATCAGTTCTTC.

This chain connects TRBV27 to TRBJ2-2; 7 bases map to TRBD1. CDR1 is MNHEY, CDR2 SMNVEV, per germline (reference sequence). Trimming took 5 bases from V and 5 from J; bases not matched to a gene: 8. The CDR3 covers 15 residues. The CDR3 DNA reads TGTGCCAGCAGTATACTGGGACAGTCTACCGGGGAGCTGTTTTTT. Protein product: CASSILGQSTGELFF.

This sequence joins TRBV7-7 and TRBJ2-5, with TRBD1 matching over 10 bases. Germline CDR1 reads SSHAT; CDR2 reads FNYEAQ (reference sequence). The V and J ends lost 0 bases and 5 bases, in that order; junction bases with no gene match: 3. The CDR3 contains 15 residues. This chain's CDR3 is CASSLAGQGIETQYF. The CDR3 DNA reads TGTGCCAGCAGCTTAGCGGGACAGGGGATTGAGACCCAGTACTTC. The full variable domain, completed using reference TRBV7-7 and TRBJ2-5, is GAGVSQSPRYKVTKRGQDVTLRCDPISSHATLYWYQQALGQGPEFLTYFNYEAQPDKSGLPSDRFSAERPEGSISTLTIQRTEQRDSAMYRCASSLAGQGIETQYFGPGTRLLVL.

CDR3 region: CASSGPDGIEAFF. The CDR3 nucleotides are TGTGCCAGCAGTGGCCCAGACGGTATTGAAGCTTTCTTT. V gene TRBV6-2 or TRBV6-3 combines with J gene TRBJ1-1; D unclear. V lost 5 bases and J lost 7, with 14 bases in between. CDR3 length: 13 residues. Germline CDR1 is MNHEY and CDR2 is SVGEGT.

The V and J genes are TRBV5-5 and TRBJ2-5; a weak D match, TRBD1 (5 bases). V lost 0 bases and J 0 bases, leaving 12 bases between the germline ends. CDR3 length: 16 residues. In germline, CDR1 is SGHKS, CDR2 YYEKEE (reference sequence). CDR3 residues: CASSLAGDRYQETQYF. As DNA, the CDR3 is TGTGCCAGCAGCTTGGCCGGAGACAGATACCAAGAGACCCAGTACTTC.

The chain uses TRBV20-1 and TRBJ2-7; a possible D gene is TRBD1 (6 bases). The germline V gene encodes CDR1 DFQATT and CDR2 SNEGSKA (reference sequence). The ends were cut back, 0 bases at V and 2 bases at J, with 11 bases in the middle. The CDR3 extends over 14 amino acids. CDR3 nucleotides: TGCAGTGCTAGAGATTTGGACAGCGCCTACGAGCAGTACTTC. Its protein is CSARDLDSAYEQYF.

V gene TRBV20-1 combines with J gene TRBJ2-3; D gene uncertain. Trimming took 2 bases from V and 0 from J, leaving 6 bases between them. Per germline, CDR1 DFQATT and CDR2 SNEGSKA (reference sequence). The CDR3 contains 13 residues. The CDR3 reads CSARYISTDTQYF. CDR3 nucleotide sequence: TGCAGTGCTAGATACATTAGCACAGATACGCAGTATTTT.

This clonotype was observed a few times. CDR3 nucleotide sequence: TGCAGCGTTTCCGAGATCCAAGAGACCCAGTACTTC. Translation gives CSVSEIQETQYF. The V and J genes are TRBV29-1 and TRBJ2-5; no clear D gene. The V gene lost 5 bases and the J gene lost 1 base, with 8 bases spanning the gap. The CDR3 sequence is 12 residues long. Germline CDR1 is SQVTM and CDR2 is ANQGSEA.

The chain joins TRBV29-1 to TRBJ2-1; 9 bases match TRBD1. J gave up 4 bases and V 7 bases, and 8 bases lay outside the gene matches. The CDR3 is 14 residues long. Germline CDR1 and CDR2: SQVTM and ANQGSEA. The CDR3 is CSAGRDRDYNEQFF. In DNA form, the CDR3 reads TGCAGCGCCGGCCGGGACAGGGATTACAATGAGCAGTTCTTC.

The chain couples TRBV11-2 to TRBJ2-7, with D possibly TRBD1 on 6 matching bases. The CDR3 loop spans 16 amino acids. V was pared by 0 bases and J by 0 bases, with 12 bases between. The germline CDR1 and CDR2 sequences are SGHAT and FQNNGV. This CDR3 reads CASSLDMGATSYEQYF. The CDR3 nucleotides are TGTGCCAGCAGCTTAGATATGGGGGCCACCTCCTACGAGCAGTACTTC.

This clonotype was seen only a few times. V usage is TRBV29-1 and J usage is TRBJ2-1; D gene uncertain. CDR3 length: 14 residues. Germline CDR1 reads SQVTM; CDR2 reads ANQGSEA. V was cut by 4 bases and J by 0 bases, with 10 bases left in between. CDR3 loop: CSVASQDSYNEQFF. CDR3 coding DNA: TGCAGCGTTGCTTCTCAGGACTCCTACAATGAGCAGTTCTTC.